These 5 T cell receptor beta chains share one sample of origin, sequenced in a study of blood T cell repertoires in COVID-19 (TCRdb year 2020). Library preparation employed the immunoSEQ multiplex PCR assay. The clones in this table, taken by TCRdb from immuneACCESS, are in-frame only. Not every clone is retained; where verified, under half of the shortfall comes from an unresolved V gene, and the cause of the rest is unknown. A total of tens of thousands of clones appear in this sample, 81% of them only once. The top ten clones comprise 4% to 6% of the sample. The sequenced sample was peripheral blood. The origin of the receptors is a man older than 75 with COVID-19, enrolled during active disease.

In this sample, this clone turned up a few times. This chain links TRBV4-2 with TRBJ2-1; TRBD2 agrees at 9 bases. The CDR3 totals 16 residues. Germline trimming cut 6 bases from V and 0 bases from J; bases unmatched to any gene: 6. Germline V lookup: CDR1 LGHNA, CDR2 YNFKEQ. In nucleotides, the CDR3 is TGTGCCAGCAGGCAAAGCGGGGGGCGCTCCTACAATGAGCAGTTCTTC. It translates to CASRQSGGRSYNEQFF.

This clone was observed once. This chain connects TRBV5-1 to TRBJ2-3; TRBD2 matches at 7 bases. The CDR3 contains 15 residues. The germline gives CDR1 SGHRS, CDR2 YFSETQ. The V segment lost 0 bases and the J segment 2 bases; nucleotides outside the gene matches: 3. Written as DNA, the CDR3 is TGCGCCAGCAGCTTGGACGGGAGGCCCACAGATACGCAGTATTTT. Residues: CASSLDGRPTDTQYF.

This chain connects TRBV6-6 to TRBJ2-1; 8 nucleotides match TRBD2. The length of the CDR3 is 15 residues. Germline V gives CDR1 MNHNY, CDR2 SVGAGI (reference sequence). Unmatched junction bases numbered 11, after V lost 8 bases and J lost 5 bases. This chain's CDR3 is CASGKSSGLDNEQFF. CDR3 coding DNA: TGTGCCAGCGGAAAATCTAGCGGGCTCGACAATGAGCAGTTCTTC.

The J gene is TRBJ2-7, the V gene TRBV9; D unresolved. Germline CDR1 is SGDLS and CDR2 is YYNGEE. The CDR3 is 13 amino acids. V was cut by 9 bases and J by 4 bases, with 17 bases left in between. CDR3 in amino acids: CAITRLPIYEQYF. For the CDR3, the DNA is TGTGCCATCACCAGGCTCCCAATTTACGAGCAGTACTTC.

In this sample, this clone turned up a few times. DNA for the CDR3: TGTGCCAGCAAAAGACAGGGAATAACCGGGGAGCTGTTTTTT. It yields the protein CASKRQGITGELFF. The chain employs TRBV11-2 and TRBJ2-2, with 7 bases that match TRBD1. In germline, CDR1 is SGHAT, CDR2 FQNNGV. Trimming took 7 bases from V and 5 from J; bases not matched to a gene: 7. The CDR3 consists of 14 residues.